The 15 T cell receptor beta chains below all came from one sample that was sequenced in a study of blood T cells in healthy people across ages. Together with a sample-barcoded 5' primer, a J-beta primer mix was included in a second PCR lasting about 6 to 11 cycles. TCRdb ran MiXCR on the 5' RACE reads and lists one entry per CDR3 protein. The sample holds around 800,000 distinct CDR3 sequences, roughly 50% seen once. The sequenced sample was blood. These receptors all come from a man older than 75 in good health.

The chain carries TRBV25-1 and TRBJ2-2; 8 nucleotides line up with TRBD2. V lost 5 bases to trimming and J lost 5 bases; unmatched junction nucleotides: 16. Germline CDR1 is MGHDK and CDR2 is SYGVNS. CDR3 length equals 18 residues. CDR3 nucleotides: TGTGCCAGCAGTCCTCGGGGGGTGAGCGGGAGCTATACCGGGGAGCTGTTTTTT. Translating it yields CASSPRGVSGSYTGELFF.

This chain connects TRBV7-9 to TRBJ1-2, with D hard to call. Germline CDR1 is SEHNR and CDR2 is FQNEAQ (reference sequence). This CDR3 has 13 amino acids. V dropped 6 bases and J dropped 4 bases, with 12 bases sitting between them. CDR3 coding DNA: TGTGCCAGCAGGAATGACCAACGCTATGGCTACACCTTC. This translates into CASRNDQRYGYTF.

This clonotype was detected only a few times. This chain connects TRBV6-6 to TRBJ1-2; 9 bases fit TRBD1. Losses at the gene ends were 6 bases for V and 7 bases for J; bases not matched to a gene: 12. This CDR3 has 15 amino acids. Per the germline V gene, CDR1 is MNHNY and CDR2 is SVGAGI (reference sequence). CDR3 residues: CASRGSRDREGGYTF. In nucleotides, the CDR3 is TGTGCCAGCAGAGGTAGCCGGGACAGGGAAGGTGGCTACACCTTC.

The chain has TRBV20-1 and TRBJ2-5; D remains ambiguous. The germline CDR1 and CDR2 sequences are DFQATT and SNEGSKA (reference sequence). V dropped 1 base and J dropped 2 bases, with 5 bases sitting between them. The CDR3 extends over 12 amino acids. In DNA, the CDR3 is TGCAGTGCTAGAGGGAAGCAAGAGACCCAGTACTTC. Its translation: CSARGKQETQYF.

This clonotype showed up just a few times. The rearrangement joins TRBV7-6 to TRBJ2-2; perhaps TRBD2 as D (6 bases). CDR3 length: 18 amino acids. The germline V gene encodes CDR1 SGHVS and CDR2 FNYEAQ. V was cut by 1 base and J by 2 bases, with 17 bases left in between. The CDR3 protein is CASSLVRLGGVNTGELFF. The CDR3 region has the DNA TGTGCCAGCAGCTTAGTTCGCCTAGGAGGGGTAAACACCGGGGAGCTGTTTTTT.

The rearrangement links TRBV10-3 to TRBJ2-3, with TRBD2 matching 15 bases. Germline V lookup: CDR1 ENHRY, CDR2 SYGVKD. After removal of 10 bases from V and 9 bases from J, the junction contained 5 bases not matched to a gene. This CDR3 is 13 amino acids long. CDR3 protein: CATTGLAGGTQYF. DNA of the CDR3: TGTGCCACCACAGGACTAGCGGGAGGGACGCAGTATTTT.

This chain joins TRBV15 and TRBJ2-1, with D unresolved. Deletions cut 0 bases from V and 2 bases from J, with 11 bases between. This CDR3 contains 16 residues. Germline V gene sequence: CDR1 LNHNV, CDR2 YYDKDF (reference sequence). The CDR3 region has the DNA TGTGCCACCAGCAGAGATCGCGGCGCCCCCTACAATGAGCAGTTCTTC. Amino acids: CATSRDRGAPYNEQFF.

This clonotype was recorded a few times. The chain recombines TRBV7-2 with TRBJ1-2; 11 bases line up with TRBD1. The CDR3 contains 14 residues. V shed 5 bases, J shed 8 bases, and the junction held 7 bases outside the gene matches. Germline-derived CDR1 and CDR2 are SGHTA and FQGNSA. The CDR3: CASSADRGLRGYTF. CDR3 bases: TGTGCCAGCAGCGCGGACAGGGGGCTGAGGGGCTACACCTTC.

This clonotype was counted between two and nine times. The chain links TRBV20-1 to TRBJ2-5; D is undetermined. The V end was cut by 4 bases, the J end by 5 bases, with 8 bases between. This CDR3 has 11 residues. Germline V lookup: CDR1 DFQATT, CDR2 SNEGSKA (reference sequence). The CDR3, as DNA: TGCAGTGCTAAGGTAGCCGAGACCCAGTACTTC. Its translation: CSAKVAETQYF.

V is TRBV20-1 and J is TRBJ2-5, with D perhaps TRBD1 (6 bases). CDR1 is DFQATT and CDR2 is SNEGSKA in the germline V gene (reference sequence). V was trimmed by 6 bases and J by 4 bases, leaving 30 bases between them. The length of the CDR3 is 18 residues. The CDR3 coding sequence is TGCAGTGCCGAGGGACAATGGCTAGCCAATATTATGGGAGAGACCCAGTACTTC. It yields the protein CSAEGQWLANIMGETQYF.

The chain uses TRBV10-3 and TRBJ2-1; 7 nucleotides agree with TRBD2. The V gene's germline CDR1 is ENHRY and CDR2 SYGVKD. J was trimmed by 4 bases and V by 0 bases; bases with no gene match: 3. The CDR3 runs 15 residues. The CDR3 is CAISESASGYNEQFF. The DNA of the CDR3 is TGTGCCATCAGTGAGTCGGCTAGCGGTTACAATGAGCAGTTCTTC.

V usage is TRBV21-1 and J usage is TRBJ2-7; the listed D gene, TRBD1, was not tested against the DNA. TRBV21-1 is shown as a pseudogene. This CDR3 spans 15 amino acids. The CDR3 bases are TGTGCCAGCAGCAAAGCAGGGGGCCCGGGCTACGAGCAGTACTTC. Protein product: CASSKAGGPGYEQYF.

This clonotype has a handful of counts. The chain couples TRBV18 to TRBJ2-7; the D gene is possibly TRBD2 (5 bases). V was clipped by 3 bases and J by 2 bases, with 11 bases between them. Germline V gene sequence: CDR1 KGHSH, CDR2 LQKENI. The CDR3 is 14 amino acids. The DNA of the CDR3 is TGTGCCAGCTCACCGACCGACGGGACCTACGAGCAGTACTTC. Its protein is CASSPTDGTYEQYF.

V usage is TRBV12-3 or TRBV12-4 and J usage is TRBJ2-7; 8 bases match TRBD2. The CDR3 sequence is 14 residues long. Unmatched junction bases numbered 5, after V lost 4 bases and J lost 3 bases. The CDR3 loop is CASSSAGAVYEQYF. The CDR3 region has the DNA TGTGCCAGCAGTTCAGCGGGGGCAGTCTACGAGCAGTACTTC.

The chain joins TRBV5-8 to TRBJ1-4, with 10 bases identical to TRBD1. The germline gives CDR1 SGHTS, CDR2 YDEGEE. V lost 4 bases, J lost 5 bases, and 5 bases stayed unmatched. The CDR3 consists of 15 residues. The CDR3: CASSGGTGANEKLFF. The CDR3 DNA reads TGTGCCAGCAGCGGGGGGACAGGGGCGAATGAAAAACTGTTTTTT. Looking up the rest from reference TRBV5-8 and TRBJ1-4 gives the full variable domain: EAGVTQSPTHLIKTRGQQATLRCSPISGHTSVYWYQQALGLGLQFLLWYDEGEERNRGNFPPRFSGRQFPNYSSELNVNALELEDSALYLCASSGGTGANEKLFFGSGTQLSVL.